These 25 T cell receptor beta chains share one sample of origin, sequenced in a study of CD8+ T cells in alopecia areata (dated by TCRdb to 2017 to 2018). The method was the immunoSEQ multiplex PCR assay. RNA was extracted from all samples and reverse transcribed into cDNA, which served as template for TCR sequencing. In its TCRdb copy, this immuneACCESS table keeps in-frame sequences only and misses some clones. Where compared with another copy, unresolved V genes explain less than half of these, and the others have no known cause. Across this sample there are around 120,000 clones, with around 61% seen only once. The ten largest clonotypes hold around 2.8% of the sample. Sequencing used CD4+ T cells sorted from blood. All receptors derive from a human donor in good health.

The chain couples TRBV10-1 to TRBJ1-2; D gene uncertain. Germline V gene sequence: CDR1 WNHNN, CDR2 SYGVQD (reference sequence). Trimming stripped 4 bases from V and 2 bases from J, with 8 bases between. This CDR3 contains 13 residues. DNA for the CDR3: TGCGCCAGCAGTGTCGGGCACAACTATGGCTACACCTTC. Translating gives CASSVGHNYGYTF.

This chain joins TRBV9 and TRBJ1-4, with a tentative D call TRBD1 (5 bases). V was trimmed by 0 bases and J by 3 bases, leaving 9 bases between them. The CDR3 has 15 residues. Per the germline V gene, CDR1 is SGDLS and CDR2 is YYNGEE. The CDR3 is CASSVVGQANEKLFF. The CDR3 DNA is TGTGCCAGCAGCGTAGTAGGACAAGCTAATGAAAAACTGTTTTTT.

The rearrangement links TRBV19 to TRBJ2-3, with D tentatively TRBD1 (6 bases). The germline V and J ends were trimmed by 2 bases and 5 bases, with 11 bases remaining between them. The CDR3 contains 14 residues. Germline V lookup: CDR1 LNHDA, CDR2 SQIVND (reference sequence). CDR3 nucleotides: TGTGCCAGTAGTATAAGGGGGTCCGGAGATACGCAGTATTTT. Amino acids: CASSIRGSGDTQYF.

The chain links TRBV4-1 to TRBJ2-5; D gene ambiguous. The CDR3 consists of 15 residues. CDR1 MGHRA and CDR2 YSYEKL come from the germline V gene. The V end lost 0 bases, the J end lost 2 bases, and 10 bases lay between the germline ends. CDR3 sequence (DNA): TGCGCCAGCAGCCAAGATCAGCCAGCACAAGAGACCCAGTACTTC. This sequence encodes CASSQDQPAQETQYF.

This rearrangement joins TRBV6-1 to TRBJ2-3; no definite D call. Germline CDR1 reads MNHNS; CDR2 reads SASEGT. CDR3 length equals 13 residues. V was trimmed by 4 bases and J by 3 bases, leaving 8 bases between them. CDR3 amino acids: CASSVARTDTQYF. The CDR3 bases are TGTGCCAGCAGTGTTGCGAGGACAGATACGCAGTATTTT.

This clone was seen only a few times. The CDR3 is CSVELSGAYEQYF. The CDR3 coding sequence is TGCAGCGTTGAGTTAAGTGGGGCCTACGAGCAGTACTTC. V usage is TRBV29-1 and J usage is TRBJ2-7; D gene ambiguous. The CDR3 contains 13 residues. The V gene's germline CDR1 is SQVTM and CDR2 ANQGSEA. Trimming cost V 3 bases and J 2 bases, with 11 bases left between them.

V gene TRBV30 combines with J gene TRBJ2-5, with TRBD2 matching over 11 bases. Germline V gives CDR1 GTSNPN, CDR2 SVGIG (reference sequence). V was clipped by 2 bases and J by 7 bases; unmatched bases: 9. This CDR3 region has 15 residues. The CDR3 spells CAWSFSGGGPRTQYF. The CDR3 DNA reads TGTGCCTGGAGTTTTAGCGGGGGGGGCCCGAGGACCCAGTACTTC.

V usage is TRBV30 and J usage is TRBJ2-7; no clear D gene. The ends were cut back, 4 bases at V and 0 bases at J, with 4 bases in the middle. Germline CDR1 GTSNPN, CDR2 SVGIG (reference sequence). This CDR3 has 11 residues. CDR3 nucleotide sequence: TGTGCCTGGAAACGCTCCTACGAGCAGTACTTC. Translated, it gives CAWKRSYEQYF.

The rearrangement uses TRBV27 and TRBJ2-3; D not resolved. Germline assignment: CDR1 MNHEY and CDR2 SMNVEV (reference sequence). V shed 3 bases and J shed 3 bases, with 10 bases lying between them. The CDR3 contains 14 residues. For the CDR3, the DNA is TGTGCCAGCAGTTTTAGTGGGTCGACAGATACGCAGTATTTT. Amino acid sequence: CASSFSGSTDTQYF.

This chain links TRBV18 with TRBJ1-4, with unresolved D. The CDR3 is 14 residues long. Per the germline V gene, CDR1 is KGHSH and CDR2 is LQKENI. V was trimmed by 2 bases and J by 8 bases, leaving 12 bases between them. In nucleotides, the CDR3 is TGTGCCAGCTCACCAGAGACGATGCGCGAAAAACTGTTTTTT. Protein: CASSPETMREKLFF.

The CDR3: CASIMAGQGNQPQHF. As DNA, the CDR3 is TGTGCCAGCATCATGGCCGGACAGGGCAATCAGCCCCAGCATTTT. J is TRBJ1-5 and V is TRBV6-1; 7 nucleotides align to TRBD1. This CDR3 comprises 15 residues. Germline CDR1 MNHNS, CDR2 SASEGT. The junction had 8 bases not matched to a gene; V was cut back by 7 bases and J by 2 bases.

The table lists this clone with a count of one. This chain links TRBV25-1 with TRBJ2-7, with D perhaps TRBD1 (6 bases). The CDR3 totals 13 residues. Germline V gene lookup returns CDR1 MGHDK and CDR2 SYGVNS. The V end lost 4 bases, the J end lost 3 bases, and 10 bases lay between the germline ends. The CDR3 loop reads CASSGQGRYEQYF. DNA for the CDR3: TGTGCCAGCAGTGGGCAGGGGCGCTACGAGCAGTACTTC.

This chain links TRBV29-1 with TRBJ2-1, with a possible D match to TRBD2 (5 bases). Trimming cost V 4 bases and J 13 bases, with 11 bases left between them. The CDR3 is 10 amino acids. Germline loops: CDR1 SQVTM, CDR2 ANQGSEA. CDR3 residues: CSVARGKQFF. The CDR3 DNA is TGCAGCGTTGCCAGAGGGAAACAGTTCTTC.

In nucleotides, the CDR3 is TGTGCCAGCAGCCCCCAGAGCGGGGGAACCAAAAACATTCAGTACTTC. Encoded protein: CASSPQSGGTKNIQYF. The genes are TRBV7-2 and TRBJ2-4; TRBD2 matches at 8 bases. J was trimmed by 2 bases and V by 5 bases; bases with no gene match: 8. The CDR3 length is 16 residues. Germline assignment: CDR1 SGHTA and CDR2 FQGNSA.

There are a few counts of this clone. The chain combines TRBV27 with TRBJ1-1; weak D call: TRBD1 (5 bases). This CDR3 comprises 15 residues. Germline CDR1 MNHEY, CDR2 SMNVEV (reference sequence). The V end lost 1 base, the J end lost 4 bases, and 13 bases lay between the germline ends. CDR3 coding DNA: TGTGCCAGCAGTTTATTTGGGGGAACCTCCACTGAAGCTTTCTTT. It codes for CASSLFGGTSTEAFF.

The chain joins TRBV5-1 to TRBJ2-7; D is possibly TRBD1 (6 bases). Trimming stripped 4 bases from V and 5 bases from J, with 13 bases between. The CDR3 loop spans 13 amino acids. In germline, CDR1 is SGHRS, CDR2 YFSETQ. In nucleotides, the CDR3 is TGCGCCAGCAGCACCGGACAGTCGGACGAGCAGTACTTC. Protein: CASSTGQSDEQYF.

The rearrangement uses TRBV9 and TRBJ2-7; maybe TRBD1 (5 bases). Germline V gene lookup returns CDR1 SGDLS and CDR2 YYNGEE. The V gene lost 0 bases and the J gene lost 6 bases, with 13 bases spanning the gap. The CDR3 loop spans 14 amino acids. The CDR3 DNA follows: TGTGCCAGCAGCGTAGACGCAAGGGGTACCGAGCAGTACTTC. Its translation is CASSVDARGTEQYF.

V is TRBV9 and J is TRBJ2-6, with D perhaps matching TRBD1 or TRBD2 (5 bases each). V gave up 0 bases and J gave up 1 base, with 8 bases separating them. Germline assignment: CDR1 SGDLS and CDR2 YYNGEE. The CDR3 covers 16 residues. CDR3: CASSVAGTSGANVLTF. The DNA for the CDR3 is TGTGCCAGCAGCGTAGCCGGGACGTCTGGGGCCAACGTCCTGACTTTC. The complete variable domain, with remaining parts taken from reference TRBV9 and TRBJ2-6, reads DSGVTQTPKHLITATGQRVTLRCSPRSGDLSVYWYQQSLDQGLQFLIQYYNGEERAKGNILERFSAQQFPDLHSELNLSSLELGDSALYFCASSVAGTSGANVLTFGAGSRLTVL.

The rearrangement uses TRBV18 and TRBJ1-1; D is unresolved. Trimming took off 4 bases at V and 0 bases at J, with 9 bases between the two ends. Germline lookup yields CDR1 KGHSH and CDR2 LQKENI. This CDR3 contains 14 residues. CDR3 DNA sequence: TGTGCCAGCTCACTTGGCAACGTGAACACTGAAGCTTTCTTT. Translated, it gives CASSLGNVNTEAFF.

The chain carries TRBV6-1 and TRBJ1-5, with 12 bases that match TRBD1. The V gene end was trimmed by 1 base and the J gene end by 3 bases; junction bases not matched to a gene: 10. Germline-derived CDR1 and CDR2 are MNHNS and SASEGT. There are 19 residues in the CDR3. Here the CDR3 DNA reads TGTGCCAGCAGTGAAGACCGGGACAGGGGGCGGAAGAACAATCAGCCCCAGCATTTT. Protein sequence: CASSEDRDRGRKNNQPQHF.

This chain uses TRBV6-5 with TRBJ1-5; no reliable D call. V was shortened by 5 bases and J by 4 bases, with 12 bases between the two germline ends. Germline assignment: CDR1 MNHEY and CDR2 SVGAGI. The CDR3 covers 14 residues. The CDR3, as DNA: TGTGCCAGCAGTCCACAGCCCTGGAATCAGCCCCAGCATTTT. It encodes CASSPQPWNQPQHF.

The chain employs TRBV11-2 and TRBJ2-3; D call uncertain. Trimming took 1 base from V and 4 from J, leaving 9 bases between them. This CDR3 is built from 14 residues. CDR1 and CDR2 (germline): SGHAT, FQNNGV. This CDR3 reads CASSLAGLSDTQYF. For the CDR3, the DNA is TGTGCCAGCAGCTTAGCGGGCCTTTCAGATACGCAGTATTTT.

This clone appeared a few times. This rearrangement joins TRBV7-8 to TRBJ2-7; weak D call: TRBD1 (6 bases). This CDR3 comprises 15 residues. Germline CDR1 is SGHVS and CDR2 is FQNEAQ. Trimming removed 5 bases from V and 2 bases from J, with 16 bases in between. CDR3 bases: TGTGCCAGCAGCCCCCTAGCAGGGGCAACCTACGAGCAGTACTTC. As protein: CASSPLAGATYEQYF.

V gene TRBV30 combines with J gene TRBJ2-2, with 7 nucleotides matching TRBD2. Germline assignment: CDR1 GTSNPN and CDR2 SVGIG (reference sequence). CDR3 length equals 14 residues. The V segment lost 5 bases and the J segment 3 bases; nucleotides outside the gene matches: 6. CDR3 DNA sequence: TGTGCCTGGCAGCGGGGTAGGGACACCGGGGAGCTGTTTTTT. It encodes CAWQRGRDTGELFF.

This clone was seen a handful of times. The V and J genes are TRBV2 and TRBJ1-1; a weak D match, TRBD1 (6 bases). The CDR3 has 14 amino acids. In germline, CDR1 is SNHLY, CDR2 FYNNEI. V was clipped by 7 bases and J by 1 base, with 13 bases between them. The CDR3 is CASTFQGKNTEAFF. Written as DNA, the CDR3 is TGTGCCAGCACCTTCCAGGGGAAGAACACTGAAGCTTTCTTT.